The 31 T cell receptor beta chains given below trace back to one sample, sequenced in a study of cytomegalovirus exposure and HLA in healthy donors. This table comes from immunoSEQ multiplex PCR, and its TCRdb copy is limited to in-frame clones, with some not included. The data contain 150,000 to 200,000 clones, about 81% of them seen just once; the ten biggest clones take up around 1.2%. Sequenced material: PBMCs. The receptors shown here come from a woman between 25 and 40 years old in good health and CMV-seronegative.

The rearrangement joins TRBV28 to TRBJ2-7; 10 bases match TRBD1. The germline CDR1 and CDR2 sequences are MDHEN and SYDVKM. V shed 6 bases and J 3 bases; nucleotides not matched to a gene: 8. The CDR3 length is 15 residues. CDR3 sequence (DNA): TGTGCCAGCAGGTATCCGGGACAGGGGAGCTACGAGCAGTACTTC. Amino acids: CASRYPGQGSYEQYF.

The chain couples TRBV6-6 to TRBJ2-7; 7 bases align to TRBD1. The V and J ends lost 6 bases and 4 bases, in that order; junction bases with no gene match: 9. The CDR3 loop spans 14 amino acids. Germline-derived CDR1 and CDR2 are MNHNY and SVGAGI (reference sequence). Written as DNA, the CDR3 is TGTGCCAGCAGACCGGGACAGTCCCGGTACGAGCAGTACTTC. It encodes CASRPGQSRYEQYF.

This clone was recorded only once. The J gene is TRBJ2-1, the V gene TRBV5-1, with 8 bases lining up with TRBD1. The CDR3 spans 17 residues. Germline CDR1 reads SGHRS; CDR2 reads YFSETQ. With V trimmed by 2 bases and J by 7 bases, 14 bases remained unmatched. The chain's CDR3 is CASSFDRGAPGGNEQFF. The CDR3 bases are TGCGCCAGCAGCTTCGACAGGGGAGCTCCTGGGGGGAATGAGCAGTTCTTC.

The rearrangement uses TRBV14 and TRBJ2-1, with D possibly TRBD2 on 6 matching bases. Trimming left V 1 base short and J 6 bases short, with 7 bases between. Germline-derived CDR1 and CDR2 are SGHDN and FVKESK. CDR3 length: 13 residues. The CDR3 loop reads CASSQGRGNEQFF. The CDR3 nucleotides read TGTGCCAGCAGCCAAGGGAGGGGCAATGAGCAGTTCTTC.

Of note for this clone: Other DNA sequences from this sample encode an identical CDR3 as well. This sequence joins TRBV30 and TRBJ2-2; D unresolved. V lost 0 bases and J 3 bases, leaving 5 bases between the germline ends. Germline CDR1 is GTSNPN and CDR2 is SVGIG (reference sequence). This CDR3 has 13 residues. CDR3 loop: CAWSVSYTGELFF. CDR3 DNA sequence: TGTGCCTGGAGTGTATCTTACACCGGGGAGCTGTTTTTT.

V gene TRBV30 combines with J gene TRBJ1-2; 9 bases are a match to TRBD1. The CDR3 is 12 amino acids. Germline trimming cut 7 bases from V and 7 bases from J; bases unmatched to any gene: 7. Germline V gene sequence: CDR1 GTSNPN, CDR2 SVGIG (reference sequence). CDR3 protein: CASGRDRVGYTF. DNA for the CDR3: TGTGCCTCTGGGAGGGACAGGGTTGGCTACACCTTC.

The genes are TRBV18 and TRBJ2-2; 11 nucleotides line up with TRBD1. V was clipped by 6 bases and J by 2 bases; unmatched bases: 2. The length of the CDR3 is 15 residues. Looked up from germline, CDR1 is KGHSH and CDR2 is LQKENI. CDR3 coding DNA: TGTGCCAGCTCGGACAGGGGGCTCAACACCGGGGAGCTGTTTTTT. It is translated as CASSDRGLNTGELFF.

The genes are TRBV6-1 and TRBJ1-1, with 8 bases lining up with TRBD1. The V gene end was trimmed by 5 bases and the J gene end by 5 bases; junction bases not matched to a gene: 7. Germline V CDR1 and CDR2: MNHNS, SASEGT. The length of the CDR3 is 14 residues. CDR3 sequence reads: CASSFRGQGTEAFF. CDR3 sequence (DNA): TGTGCCAGCAGTTTCAGGGGGCAAGGGACTGAAGCTTTCTTT.

The chain links TRBV18 to TRBJ2-1; D remains ambiguous. The germline CDR1 and CDR2 sequences are KGHSH and LQKENI. V lost 8 bases, J lost 6 bases, and 8 bases lay in between. The CDR3 runs 11 residues. The CDR3 bases are TGTGCCAGCCAAAAACTCAATGAGCAGTTCTTC. Its translation is CASQKLNEQFF.

This chain connects TRBV2 to TRBJ2-1; weak D call: TRBD1 (6 bases). The V gene's germline CDR1 is SNHLY and CDR2 FYNNEI. CDR3 length: 15 residues. With 6 bases removed from V and 0 bases from J, the gap between germline ends came to 12 bases. This chain's CDR3 is CASRAQGSSYNEQFF. The CDR3 DNA follows: TGTGCCAGCAGGGCACAGGGCAGCTCCTACAATGAGCAGTTCTTC.

The chain is built from TRBV30 and TRBJ2-1; 7 bases map to TRBD2. V shed 0 bases, J shed 8 bases, and the junction held 13 bases outside the gene matches. Germline lookup yields CDR1 GTSNPN and CDR2 SVGIG (reference sequence). CDR3 length equals 16 residues. The CDR3 protein is CAWSVPRTSRNYEQFF. CDR3 in DNA: TGTGCCTGGAGTGTGCCTCGGACTAGTAGAAACTATGAGCAGTTCTTC.

The chain employs TRBV2 and TRBJ1-2; the D is unclear. CDR1 and CDR2 (germline): SNHLY, FYNNEI. The CDR3 is 13 amino acids. V was cut by 6 bases and J by 2 bases, with 10 bases left in between. The CDR3 DNA reads TGTGCCAGCAGACCCGAGATAAACTATGGCTACACCTTC. Protein sequence: CASRPEINYGYTF.

The rearrangement joins TRBV5-1 to TRBJ2-2, with TRBD2 matching 7 bases. This CDR3 has 19 amino acids. V shed 3 bases and J 4 bases; nucleotides not matched to a gene: 18. Germline V gene lookup returns CDR1 SGHRS and CDR2 YFSETQ. CDR3 amino acids: CASSSYRGGPTLSTGELFF. DNA for the CDR3: TGCGCCAGCAGCTCCTATCGGGGAGGGCCGACCTTGAGCACCGGGGAGCTGTTTTTT.

CDR3 DNA: TGCGCCAGCAGCTTGCCGTATAGCGGGAGGCCCCTCGGGGACAATGAGCAGTTCTTC. It yields the protein CASSLPYSGRPLGDNEQFF. This chain connects TRBV5-1 to TRBJ2-1; 10 bases align to TRBD2. CDR1 is SGHRS, CDR2 YFSETQ, per germline. The length of the CDR3 is 19 residues. Losses at the gene ends were 1 base for V and 5 bases for J; bases not matched to a gene: 15.

DNA of the CDR3: TGTGCCAGCAGGGGGCTCGGGTATAGCAATCAGCCCCAGCATTTT. Translated, it gives CASRGLGYSNQPQHF. The chain carries TRBV27 and TRBJ1-5; a possible D gene is TRBD1 (5 bases). This CDR3 contains 15 residues. CDR1 is MNHEY and CDR2 is SMNVEV in the germline V gene (reference sequence). V lost 6 bases and J lost 0, with 12 bases in between.

CDR3 sequence: CASSDNGGASEQYF. In DNA, the CDR3 is TGTGCCAGCAGTGACAACGGGGGGGCCTCCGAGCAGTACTTC. The J gene is TRBJ2-7, the V gene TRBV6-4; 8 nucleotides align to TRBD2. Trimming took 2 bases from V and 6 from J; bases not matched to a gene: 6. CDR3 size: 14 residues. Germline V gene sequence: CDR1 MRHNA, CDR2 SNTAGT.

The V call is TRBV5-1, the J call TRBJ1-1, with D tentatively TRBD1 (6 bases). In germline, CDR1 is SGHRS, CDR2 YFSETQ. Deletions cut 9 bases from V and 1 base from J, with 13 bases between. The CDR3 is 13 residues long. The CDR3 loop reads CATQTGPNTEAFF. The CDR3 bases are TGCGCCACCCAGACAGGACCGAACACTGAAGCTTTCTTT.

V gene TRBV14 combines with J gene TRBJ1-1; no definite D call. CDR3 size: 15 residues. Germline values: CDR1 SGHDN, CDR2 FVKESK. The V end was cut by 7 bases, the J end by 4 bases, with 19 bases between. CDR3 loop: CASTPGSMVGTEAFF. The CDR3 DNA reads as TGTGCCAGCACGCCGGGGAGTATGGTAGGCACTGAAGCTTTCTTT.

The chain carries TRBV7-9 and TRBJ2-2; D is undetermined. The CDR3 loop spans 12 amino acids. Germline assignment: CDR1 SEHNR and CDR2 FQNEAQ (reference sequence). V lost 3 bases and J 6 bases, leaving 5 bases between the germline ends. The CDR3 spells CASSFQSGELFF. In DNA form, the CDR3 reads TGTGCCAGCAGCTTCCAGTCCGGGGAGCTGTTTTTT.

This clone was recorded at least ten times. This sequence joins TRBV28 and TRBJ2-7; 9 nucleotides match TRBD1. With 6 bases clipped from V and 0 bases from J, the junction kept 6 bases outside the gene matches. The CDR3 runs 15 residues. The germline V gene encodes CDR1 MDHEN and CDR2 SYDVKM. The DNA of the CDR3 is TGTGCCAGCAGGCCACAGGGGGCGGGCTCCTACGAGCAGTACTTC. Its translation: CASRPQGAGSYEQYF.

The chain carries TRBV7-3 and TRBJ2-1, with 11 bases lining up with TRBD2. The CDR3 consists of 15 residues. J lost 4 bases, V lost 4 bases, and 3 bases had no gene match. Germline V gene data show CDR1 as SGHTA and CDR2 as FQGTGA. CDR3 nucleotide sequence: TGTGCCAGCAGCTCCCGACTAGCGGGATACAATGAGCAGTTCTTC. Protein: CASSSRLAGYNEQFF.

The chain joins TRBV6-1 to TRBJ2-3; TRBD2 aligns across 11 bases. This CDR3 is built from 17 residues. The V gene's germline CDR1 is MNHNS and CDR2 SASEGT. V lost 1 base to trimming and J lost 8 bases; unmatched junction nucleotides: 11. CDR3 nucleotides: TGTGCCAGCAGTGAAGGGTTAGCGGGAGGGCCATTAGGTACGCAGTATTTT. Translation: CASSEGLAGGPLGTQYF.

This CDR3 is CASSTSGPPVSAEAFF. The CDR3 DNA sequence: TGTGCCAGTAGTACAAGCGGCCCTCCGGTATCCGCTGAAGCTTTCTTT. The rearrangement links TRBV19 to TRBJ1-1; D not resolved. This CDR3 is 16 amino acids long. The germline V and J ends were trimmed by 4 bases and 6 bases, with 21 bases remaining between them. Germline-derived CDR1 and CDR2 are LNHDA and SQIVND (reference sequence).

This clone was seen a single time. This rearrangement joins TRBV27 to TRBJ1-1; TRBD1 matches 9 bases. The CDR3 is 14 residues long. Per the germline V gene, CDR1 is MNHEY and CDR2 is SMNVEV (reference sequence). Trimming cost V 5 bases and J 4 bases; bases outside gene matches: 5. CDR3: CASSITGGGTEAFF. The CDR3 DNA reads TGTGCCAGCAGTATTACAGGGGGCGGCACTGAAGCTTTCTTT.

The chain recombines TRBV19 with TRBJ2-7, with 9 positions matching TRBD1. CDR3 length: 16 residues. CDR1 is LNHDA and CDR2 is SQIVND in the germline V gene (reference sequence). J was trimmed by 3 bases and V by 5 bases; bases with no gene match: 11. The CDR3: CASSAPGQGVGYEQYF. The CDR3 DNA follows: TGTGCCAGTAGTGCGCCGGGACAGGGTGTAGGCTACGAGCAGTACTTC.

The rearrangement links TRBV27 to TRBJ2-1; 10 bases fit TRBD2. Looked up from germline, CDR1 is MNHEY and CDR2 is SMNVEV (reference sequence). The CDR3 is 14 residues long. The V and J ends lost 5 bases and 8 bases, in that order; junction bases with no gene match: 6. The CDR3 DNA sequence: TGTGCCAGCAGTACCGGGACTAGCGTACATGAGCAGTTCTTC. Its translation is CASSTGTSVHEQFF.

The chain uses TRBV5-4 and TRBJ2-1, with 9 bases matching TRBD2. After removal of 10 bases from V and 7 bases from J, the junction contained 6 bases not matched to a gene. Germline values: CDR1 SGHNT, CDR2 YYREEE (reference sequence). The CDR3 is made up of 12 amino acids. CDR3 sequence (DNA): TGTGCCTCACGACTAGCGGCTAATGAGCAGTTCTTC. Translating it yields CASRLAANEQFF.

J is TRBJ2-5 and V is TRBV5-4; a possible D gene is TRBD1 (6 bases). Germline V gives CDR1 SGHNT, CDR2 YYREEE (reference sequence). The V end lost 1 base, the J end lost 5 bases, and 12 bases lay between the germline ends. The CDR3 consists of 14 residues. CDR3 nucleotide sequence: TGTGCCAGCAGCTTGTGGCAGGGGTGGGAGACCCAGTACTTC. Translating it yields CASSLWQGWETQYF.

This clone occurred once. The genes are TRBV7-2 and TRBJ1-5; D gene uncertain. V shed 7 bases and J shed 2 bases, with 9 bases lying between them. The germline V gene has CDR1 SGHTA and CDR2 FQGNSA. The CDR3 contains 13 residues. The CDR3 sequence: CASNPSGNQPQHF. As DNA, the CDR3 is TGTGCCAGCAACCCGTCGGGCAATCAGCCCCAGCATTTT.

This chain uses TRBV7-6 with TRBJ1-1; perhaps TRBD1 as D (5 bases). V was clipped by 1 base and J by 2 bases, with 11 bases between them. Germline CDR1 and CDR2: SGHVS and FNYEAQ. The CDR3 consists of 15 residues. CDR3 amino acids: CASSLEGVPNTEAFF. In DNA, the CDR3 is TGTGCCAGCAGCTTAGAAGGGGTCCCCAACACTGAAGCTTTCTTT.

V gene TRBV5-1 combines with J gene TRBJ2-5, with 8 bases matching TRBD1. Germline V lookup: CDR1 SGHRS, CDR2 YFSETQ. The J segment lost 2 bases and the V segment lost 3 bases, leaving 3 bases of the junction unmatched. CDR3 size: 14 residues. For the CDR3, the DNA is TGCGCCAGCAGCTGGGACAGGAGACAAGAGACCCAGTACTTC. It specifies CASSWDRRQETQYF.